This paragraph covers one T cell receptor beta chain sequence. These data are taken from a study of blood T cell repertoires in COVID-19. Across the whole study: There were acute and convalescent COVID-19 samples, and they came from the United States, Italy and Spain.

Germline assignment: CDR1 SGHNT and CDR2 YYREEE (reference sequence). J gave up 7 bases and V 7 bases, and 8 bases lay outside the gene matches. CDR3 size: 15 residues. TCRdb keeps only in-frame clones here, not all; method: immunoSEQ multiplex PCR. The table has hundreds of thousands of clones, roughly 85% seen once. This clonotype was sampled from a man aged 50 to 59 with active or convalescent COVID-19. The sample consisted of peripheral blood. The chain couples TRBV5-4 to TRBJ2-1; 13 positions agree with TRBD2. CDR3 protein: CASLPGLAGMNEQFF. The CDR3 nucleotides are TGTGCCAGCCTCCCGGGACTAGCGGGAATGAATGAGCAGTTCTTC.